Described below is a single T cell receptor (beta chain) sequence and its context. The antigen remains unidentified. The sample holds other DNA sequences that translate to the same CDR3. This sample is drawn from a study of cytomegalovirus exposure and HLA in healthy donors. Looking at the study overall: The Caucasian-associated ancestry cluster contained about 80% of the roughly 370 genotyped donors. Study-level findings and limits: Reports credit the classifier with highly specific, highly sensitive diagnosis of cytomegalovirus status. HLA alleles were associated with around 17,000 TCR beta sequences in a later analysis at 0.05 false discovery rate. It was shown in a later analysis that HLA-associated TCR beta chains were more clonally expanded than other, equally common chains.

Germline CDR1 and CDR2: LNHDA and SQIVND (reference sequence). This CDR3 spans 13 amino acids. V shed 4 bases and J 3 bases; nucleotides not matched to a gene: 2. The study ran its PCR with 60 Vbeta and 13 Jbeta primers. Only in-frame clones appear in the TCRdb table, and some are missing; sequencing was by immunoSEQ multiplex PCR. The sample lists just over 200,000 clones; 82% were seen once. The sample was PBMCs. This chain joins TRBV19 and TRBJ2-7; TRBD2 matches 8 bases. The TCR was taken from a woman in her thirties or forties in good health and CMV-seronegative. CDR3 region: CASSTGTSYEQYF. In DNA form, the CDR3 reads TGTGCCAGTAGTACGGGGACTAGCTACGAGCAGTACTTC.